Shown below are 18 T cell receptor beta chains from a single sample sequenced in a study of cytomegalovirus exposure and HLA in healthy donors. Sequencing was performed with immunoSEQ multiplex PCR; in TCRdb, only in-frame clones are kept and a portion is missing. Among about 130,000 clones listed, around nine tenths were seen once. Sequencing was done on a sample of PBMCs. All receptors derive from a man aged 30 to 39 in good health and CMV-seronegative.

This sequence joins TRBV4-2 and TRBJ2-5; 7 bases map to TRBD2. V trimming: 4 bases; J trimming: 5 bases; junction bases outside the gene matches: 4. The CDR3 covers 13 residues. CDR1 is LGHNA, CDR2 YNFKEQ, per germline. This CDR3 is CASSPRLAETQYF. The CDR3 DNA reads as TGTGCCAGCAGCCCCAGACTAGCCGAGACCCAGTACTTC.

This chain links TRBV2 with TRBJ1-2; 8 bases align to TRBD1. CDR3 length: 15 amino acids. CDR1 and CDR2 (germline): SNHLY, FYNNEI. Trimming removed 0 bases from V and 4 bases from J; junction bases left unmatched: 4. CDR3 sequence: CASSEAPTGGYGYTF. Written as DNA, the CDR3 is TGTGCCAGCAGTGAAGCTCCCACAGGGGGCTATGGCTACACCTTC.

This chain links TRBV28 with TRBJ2-7; 9 bases line up with TRBD1. CDR1 is MDHEN and CDR2 is SYDVKM in the germline V gene. The V gene end was trimmed by 3 bases and the J gene end by 2 bases; junction bases not matched to a gene: 14. The CDR3 has 18 amino acids. The CDR3 here is CASSFTGTGKGHPYEQYF. DNA for the CDR3: TGTGCCAGCAGTTTTACCGGGACAGGGAAGGGGCACCCCTACGAGCAGTACTTC. The entire variable domain, with the rest obtained from reference TRBV28 and TRBJ2-7, is as follows: DVKVTQSSRYLVKRTGEKVFLECVQDMDHENMFWYRQDPGLGLRLIYFSYDVKMKEKGDIPEGYSVSREKKERFSLILESASTNQTSMYLCASSFTGTGKGHPYEQYFGPGTRLTVT.

The V gene is TRBV15, the J gene TRBJ2-3, with TRBD2 matching over 8 bases. The CDR3 is made up of 16 amino acids. Germline CDR1 reads LNHNV; CDR2 reads YYDKDF (reference sequence). V lost 1 base to trimming and J lost 1 base; unmatched junction nucleotides: 4. The CDR3 loop is CATSRGGAGGTDTQYF. For the CDR3, the DNA is TGTGCCACCAGCAGAGGTGGAGCGGGGGGCACAGATACGCAGTATTTT. The full variable domain, with the rest looked up from reference TRBV15 and TRBJ2-3, is DAMVIQNPRYQVTQFGKPVTLSCSQTLNHNVMYWYQQKSSQAPKLLFHYYDKDFNNEADTPDNFQSRRPNTSFCFLDIRSPGLGDTAMYLCATSRGGAGGTDTQYFGPGTRLTVL.

The chain combines TRBV7-9 with TRBJ1-1; tentatively, D is TRBD1 (6 bases). CDR1 and CDR2 from the germline V gene are SEHNR and FQNEAQ (reference sequence). V was shortened by 11 bases and J by 2 bases, with 21 bases between the two germline ends. CDR3 size: 15 residues. CDR3 DNA: TGTGCCGACACTACCGAAGGGGGAACTAACACTGAAGCTTTCTTT. It is translated as CADTTEGGTNTEAFF.

Here the CDR3 reads CASSGQGARSEKLFF. As DNA, the CDR3 is TGTGCCAGCAGTGGTCAGGGGGCTAGGAGTGAAAAACTGTTTTTT. This chain joins TRBV2 and TRBJ1-4, with 8 bases identical to TRBD1. CDR1 and CDR2 (germline): SNHLY, FYNNEI. CDR3 length equals 15 residues. V lost 4 bases to trimming and J lost 7 bases; unmatched junction nucleotides: 8. Using reference TRBV2 and TRBJ1-4 for the parts outside the CDR3, the full variable domain is EPEVTQTPSHQVTQMGQEVILRCVPISNHLYFYWYRQILGQKVEFLVSFYNNEISEKSEIFDDQFSVERPDGSNFTLKIRSTKLEDSAMYFCASSGQGARSEKLFFGSGTQLSVL.

This sequence joins TRBV9 and TRBJ2-1, with D possibly being TRBD1 (5 bases). The CDR3 is 15 amino acids. V gave up 4 bases and J gave up 3 bases, with 14 bases separating them. Germline lookup yields CDR1 SGDLS and CDR2 YYNGEE. This CDR3 is CASSPELTVYNEQFF. The CDR3 nucleotides are TGTGCCAGCAGCCCCGAATTGACAGTCTACAATGAGCAGTTCTTC.

The rearrangement links TRBV10-1 to TRBJ2-7, with D possibly being TRBD1 (5 bases). V was shortened by 5 bases and J by 2 bases, with 13 bases between the two germline ends. This CDR3 spans 14 amino acids. Germline V gene lookup returns CDR1 WNHNN and CDR2 SYGVQD (reference sequence). DNA of the CDR3: TGCGCCAGCAGTACACCCGACAGCCCCTACGAGCAGTACTTC. Translation: CASSTPDSPYEQYF.

V gene TRBV18 combines with J gene TRBJ1-1; D is undetermined. The germline gives CDR1 KGHSH, CDR2 LQKENI. The V and J ends lost 6 bases and 4 bases respectively, with 9 bases between them. The CDR3 is 12 residues long. The CDR3 region has the DNA TGTGCCAGCTCCCACGAGGTCACTGAAGCTTTCTTT. This codes for CASSHEVTEAFF.

The chain uses TRBV19 and TRBJ1-2; 8 nucleotides line up with TRBD1. Trimming removed 4 bases from V and 2 bases from J; junction bases left unmatched: 3. Germline-derived CDR1 and CDR2 are LNHDA and SQIVND (reference sequence). The CDR3 length is 14 residues. The CDR3 sequence is CASSTQGANYGYTF. The DNA for the CDR3 is TGTGCCAGTAGTACTCAGGGGGCAAACTATGGCTACACCTTC.

The V gene is TRBV2, the J gene TRBJ1-2, with 8 bases aligning to TRBD1. Losses at the gene ends were 6 bases for V and 2 bases for J; bases not matched to a gene: 2. Germline-derived CDR1 and CDR2 are SNHLY and FYNNEI. The CDR3 consists of 13 residues. For the CDR3, the DNA is TGTGCCAGCAGCGGGGACAGGAACTATGGCTACACCTTC. This gives the protein CASSGDRNYGYTF.

In its sample, this clone was seen once. The rearrangement joins TRBV11-2 to TRBJ2-7, with 7 bases identical to TRBD1. Germline assignment: CDR1 SGHAT and CDR2 FQNNGV. V was pared by 1 base and J by 2 bases, with 5 bases of the junction left unmatched. The CDR3 extends over 15 amino acids. The chain's CDR3 is CASSLGQGFTYEQYF. Here the CDR3 DNA reads TGTGCCAGCAGCTTAGGACAGGGCTTTACCTACGAGCAGTACTTC.

This sequence joins TRBV5-4 and TRBJ2-2, with 10 bases lining up with TRBD1. Germline-derived CDR1 and CDR2 are SGHNT and YYREEE (reference sequence). J was trimmed by 5 bases and V by 4 bases; bases with no gene match: 5. This CDR3 has 15 amino acids. The CDR3 here is CASSVDRGRTGELFF. In DNA, the CDR3 is TGTGCCAGCAGCGTCGACAGGGGGCGAACCGGGGAGCTGTTTTTT. Complete variable domain (other parts from reference TRBV5-4 and TRBJ2-2): ETGVTQSPTHLIKTRGQQVTLRCSSQSGHNTVSWYQQALGQGPQFIFQYYREEENGRGNFPPRFSGLQFPNYSSELNVNALELDDSALYLCASSVDRGRTGELFFGEGSRLTVL.

The chain employs TRBV5-1 and TRBJ2-5; 11 nucleotides align to TRBD1. Germline V gene sequence: CDR1 SGHRS, CDR2 YFSETQ. After removal of 3 bases from V and 4 bases from J, the junction contained 8 bases not matched to a gene. This CDR3 is 16 amino acids long. In nucleotides, the CDR3 is TGCGCCAGCAGCTCTGGGACAGGGGGGAGGTCAGAGACCCAGTACTTC. This encodes CASSSGTGGRSETQYF.

The chain combines TRBV7-8 with TRBJ1-1; 8 bases are a match to TRBD1. The germline V gene has CDR1 SGHVS and CDR2 FQNEAQ. CDR3 length: 16 amino acids. V lost 3 bases to trimming and J lost 2 bases; unmatched junction nucleotides: 8. In DNA form, the CDR3 reads TGTGCCAGCAGCTTGGAACCGGGACAGGTTAACACTGAAGCTTTCTTT. Its protein is CASSLEPGQVNTEAFF.

The rearrangement links TRBV28 to TRBJ2-7; D not resolved. The V gene's germline CDR1 is MDHEN and CDR2 SYDVKM. V lost 5 bases and J 2 bases, leaving 10 bases between the germline ends. There are 13 residues in the CDR3. The CDR3 DNA is TGTGCCAGCAGTCAGGTTCCGCCCTACGAGCAGTACTTC. Encoded protein: CASSQVPPYEQYF.

This clone was seen a few times. This chain uses TRBV7-9 with TRBJ2-1; TRBD1 is a possible D gene (5 bases). The CDR3 is 13 amino acids. The germline V gene encodes CDR1 SEHNR and CDR2 FQNEAQ (reference sequence). Deletions cut 1 base from V and 9 bases from J, with 10 bases between. CDR3 protein: CASSLGGYGEQFF. The CDR3 coding sequence is TGTGCCAGCAGCTTAGGGGGCTATGGTGAGCAGTTCTTC.

This clone was detected only once. J is TRBJ2-3 and V is TRBV18; perhaps TRBD1 as D (5 bases). Germline V gives CDR1 KGHSH, CDR2 LQKENI. Trimming pared 6 bases from V and 2 bases from J, leaving 18 bases between. CDR3 size: 16 residues. The CDR3 DNA follows: TGTGCCAGCTCCCCAGAAACAGGCGGAATCACAGATACGCAGTATTTT. Translated, it gives CASSPETGGITDTQYF.